This paragraph covers one T cell receptor beta chain sequence. The target antigen is unknown. Other DNA sequences of this sample code for an identical CDR3. The sample originates from a study of T cell clones after liver transplantation. Study overall: Draws occurred before transplant, before withdrawal, and after complete or failed withdrawal. Findings and caveats of the study: Migration into the graft, not deletion, may explain lost graft donor-reactive T cells. Donor-reactive sequences fell more than third party-reactive ones, suggesting partial deletion.

Produced via immunoSEQ multiplex PCR; TCRdb's table is partial and in-frame only. The sample includes approximately 70,000 clones, around four fifths seen only once; the top ten take 2.1%. The origin of this receptor is a human patient who received a liver transplant. Some T cells may be the graft donor's. The sequences come from CD4+ T cells from blood, collected less than 50 months after liver transplant.

This CDR3 is CASRPQGPSNQPQHF. DNA for the CDR3: TGTGCCAGCAGGCCCCAAGGTCCCAGCAATCAGCCCCAGCATTTT. The chain recombines TRBV6-5 with TRBJ1-5; unclear D gene. This CDR3 has 15 amino acids. V lost 6 bases, J lost 1 base, and 13 bases lay in between. Germline lookup yields CDR1 MNHEY and CDR2 SVGAGI.